Shown below are 31 T cell receptor beta chains from a single sample sequenced in a study of identifying expanded T cells in peripheral blood. Sequencing used immunoSEQ multiplex PCR; TCRdb keeps in-frame clones, though not all of them. The sample lists approximately 120,000 clones; about 85% were seen once. What was sequenced was blood. These receptor sequences come from a person between 18 and 69 years old in good health.

V usage is TRBV2 and J usage is TRBJ1-4, with D hard to call. The germline gives CDR1 SNHLY, CDR2 FYNNEI. The V end was cut by 1 base, the J end by 0 bases, with 9 bases between. The CDR3 extends over 16 amino acids. CDR3 DNA sequence: TGTGCCAGCAGTGAAGGGACTGGAGCAACTAATGAAAAACTGTTTTTT. Protein sequence: CASSEGTGATNEKLFF.

CDR3 amino acids: CASSLISPVRADTQYF. The CDR3, as DNA: TGTGCCAGCAGCTTAATCAGTCCGGTTAGGGCAGATACGCAGTATTTT. J is TRBJ2-3 and V is TRBV7-2, with D unresolved. Per the germline V gene, CDR1 is SGHTA and CDR2 is FQGNSA. V lost 2 bases and J lost 4, with 16 bases in between. The CDR3 totals 16 residues.

This clone was seen a single time. The rearrangement uses TRBV21-1 and TRBJ2-7; the D call of TRBD2 is as the table states it, not checked on the DNA. TRBV21-1 is assigned pseudogene status. This CDR3 is 15 amino acids long. This chain's CDR3 is CASTEPTGLAREQYF. CDR3 DNA: TGTGCCAGCACCGAACCTACAGGACTAGCGAGGGAGCAGTACTTC.

This chain connects TRBV5-1 to TRBJ2-1; 9 nucleotides match TRBD1. The CDR3 loop spans 17 amino acids. Trimming took 0 bases from V and 8 from J; bases not matched to a gene: 12. CDR1 SGHRS and CDR2 YFSETQ come from the germline V gene. CDR3 coding DNA: TGCGCCAGCAGCTTGGTCGATCAGGGACAGGGTATCCATGAGCAGTTCTTC. Its protein is CASSLVDQGQGIHEQFF.

The V and J genes are TRBV4-1 and TRBJ2-7; a possible D gene is TRBD2 (7 bases). The CDR3 loop spans 15 amino acids. V was cut by 2 bases and J by 2 bases, with 13 bases left in between. Germline CDR1 and CDR2: MGHRA and YSYEKL. CDR3 sequence (DNA): TGCGCCAGCAGCCAAAACGCGGGGGCAACCTACGAGCAGTACTTC. Translated, it gives CASSQNAGATYEQYF.

This chain connects TRBV30 to TRBJ2-7, with a weak D call TRBD2 (5 bases). CDR3 size: 15 residues. From germline, CDR1 is GTSNPN and CDR2 SVGIG (reference sequence). V was cut by 1 base and J by 0 bases, with 13 bases left in between. The CDR3 is CAWSGGSGISYEQYF. For the CDR3, the DNA is TGTGCCTGGAGTGGGGGATCGGGGATCTCCTACGAGCAGTACTTC. The full variable domain, completed using reference TRBV30 and TRBJ2-7, is SQTIHQWPATLVQPVGSPLSLECTVEGTSNPNLYWYRQAAGRGLQLLFYSVGIGQISSEVPQNLSASRPQDRQFILSSKKLLLSDSGFYLCAWSGGSGISYEQYFGPGTRLTVT.

J is TRBJ2-2 and V is TRBV6-1; D call uncertain. The CDR3 loop spans 12 amino acids. Trimming removed 6 bases at V and 6 bases at J, with 8 bases between. CDR1 is MNHNS, CDR2 SASEGT, per germline. This chain's CDR3 is CASRPDAGELFF. The CDR3 DNA sequence: TGTGCCAGCAGGCCAGACGCCGGGGAGCTGTTTTTT.

Written as DNA, the CDR3 is TGTGCCAGCAGTATACGACAGGGGGATGGGGAAAAACTGTTTTTT. Translation: CASSIRQGDGEKLFF. This chain uses TRBV6-5 with TRBJ1-4; TRBD1 aligns across 9 bases. The length of the CDR3 is 15 residues. Germline-derived CDR1 and CDR2 are MNHEY and SVGAGI. V lost 5 bases and J lost 8; bases outside the gene matches: 9.

The CDR3, as DNA: TGTGCCAGCAGCTCCCTACTTCGGTCTGAAAAACTGTTTTTT. Its translation is CASSSLLRSEKLFF. The chain couples TRBV7-2 to TRBJ1-4; D is uncertain. CDR1 is SGHTA, CDR2 FQGNSA, per germline. Trimming took 4 bases from V and 7 from J, leaving 13 bases between them. CDR3 length: 14 amino acids.

The chain couples TRBV21-1 to TRBJ2-7; TRBD2 was called by the table and not checked on the DNA. TRBV21-1 is marked as a pseudogene. The CDR3 extends over 18 amino acids. DNA for the CDR3: TGTGCCAGCAGCAAAGAGGGCTCCTGGGGTGGGAGAGTTAACGAGCAGTACTTC. This sequence encodes CASSKEGSWGGRVNEQYF.

The gene calls are TRBV7-9 and TRBJ1-1, with D uncertain. Germline CDR1 and CDR2: SEHNR and FQNEAQ (reference sequence). The CDR3 contains 10 residues. V was trimmed by 0 bases and J by 11 bases, leaving 4 bases between them. The CDR3 sequence is CASSLARAFF. The CDR3 nucleotides read TGTGCCAGCAGCTTAGCTCGGGCTTTCTTT.

V is TRBV5-4 and J is TRBJ2-7, with 7 bases aligning to TRBD2. The germline V gene has CDR1 SGHNT and CDR2 YYREEE (reference sequence). The CDR3 has 16 amino acids. V lost 1 base to trimming and J lost 2 bases; unmatched junction nucleotides: 9. The DNA of the CDR3 is TGTGCCAGCAGCTTGTTTAGCGGGCGAATTACCTACGAGCAGTACTTC. Translated, it gives CASSLFSGRITYEQYF.

In its sample, this clone was seen once. The chain carries TRBV25-1 and TRBJ1-1; 7 nucleotides line up with TRBD1. CDR3 length: 15 amino acids. Germline loops: CDR1 MGHDK, CDR2 SYGVNS. V gave up 5 bases and J gave up 0 bases; unmatched junction bases: 6. The CDR3 sequence: CASSYRGTVNTEAFF. The CDR3, as DNA: TGTGCCAGCAGTTACCGGGGGACAGTGAACACTGAAGCTTTCTTT.

This chain links TRBV5-1 with TRBJ2-1; no clear D. The CDR3 sequence is 14 residues long. Trimming took off 1 base at V and 8 bases at J, with 13 bases between the two ends. Germline-derived CDR1 and CDR2 are SGHRS and YFSETQ. CDR3 in DNA: TGCGCCAGCAGCTTGCTACCCGCGAACCATGAGCAGTTCTTC. Translated: CASSLLPANHEQFF.

This chain uses TRBV15 with TRBJ1-5; the D gene is possibly TRBD1 (5 bases). Germline V gene data show CDR1 as LNHNV and CDR2 as YYDKDF (reference sequence). The CDR3 runs to 17 residues. Trimming stripped 3 bases from V and 1 base from J, with 16 bases between. The CDR3 reads CATSSIPGRLSNQPQHF. CDR3 nucleotide sequence: TGTGCCACCAGCAGCATTCCGGGACGTTTAAGCAATCAGCCCCAGCATTTT. Full variable domain (rest looked up from reference TRBV15 and TRBJ1-5): DAMVIQNPRYQVTQFGKPVTLSCSQTLNHNVMYWYQQKSSQAPKLLFHYYDKDFNNEADTPDNFQSRRPNTSFCFLDIRSPGLGDTAMYLCATSSIPGRLSNQPQHFGDGTRLSIL.

The chain carries TRBV27 and TRBJ2-5; 11 positions agree with TRBD2. The CDR3 is made up of 15 amino acids. CDR1 is MNHEY, CDR2 SMNVEV, per germline (reference sequence). J gave up 5 bases and V 1 base, and 3 bases lay outside the gene matches. CDR3 coding DNA: TGTGCCAGCAGTTTATATCTAGCGGGAGGTGAGACCCAGTACTTC. This translates into CASSLYLAGGETQYF.

The rearrangement links TRBV28 to TRBJ2-7, with TRBD2 identical over 7 bases. V shed 5 bases, J shed 2 bases, and the junction held 9 bases outside the gene matches. The CDR3 length is 15 residues. Germline V gene sequence: CDR1 MDHEN, CDR2 SYDVKM. In DNA form, the CDR3 reads TGTGCCAGCAGTCTCCCCTCAGCGGGAACCTACGAGCAGTACTTC. This gives the protein CASSLPSAGTYEQYF.

This clone was seen only a few times. V gene TRBV30 combines with J gene TRBJ1-2; no definite D call. Germline V gives CDR1 GTSNPN, CDR2 SVGIG (reference sequence). This CDR3 has 8 amino acids. CDR3 in amino acids: CASEGYTF. CDR3 nucleotides: TGTGCTTCGGAGGGCTACACCTTC.

This sequence joins TRBV27 and TRBJ2-5, with 10 bases identical to TRBD2. The CDR3 has 16 amino acids. Germline V gene data show CDR1 as MNHEY and CDR2 as SMNVEV (reference sequence). Unmatched junction bases numbered 8, after V lost 3 bases and J lost 4 bases. The CDR3 spells CASSLLTGTSVETQYF. The CDR3 region has the DNA TGTGCCAGCAGTTTGCTTACTGGGACTAGCGTAGAGACCCAGTACTTC.

V usage is TRBV6-6 and J usage is TRBJ2-2; D not resolved. The CDR3 has 14 amino acids. Germline-derived CDR1 and CDR2 are MNHNY and SVGAGI (reference sequence). Deletions cut 6 bases from V and 4 bases from J, with 12 bases between. CDR3 sequence reads: CASSRLESTGELFF. The CDR3 DNA follows: TGTGCCAGCAGCCGGCTAGAGAGCACCGGGGAGCTGTTTTTT.

The V and J genes are TRBV7-2 and TRBJ2-3, with 11 bases aligning to TRBD2. The germline V gene has CDR1 SGHTA and CDR2 FQGNSA. The V segment lost 5 bases and the J segment 3 bases; nucleotides outside the gene matches: 7. The length of the CDR3 is 16 residues. CDR3 loop: CASSPIAGGPTDTQYF. The CDR3 DNA reads as TGTGCCAGCAGCCCCATAGCGGGGGGGCCTACAGATACGCAGTATTTT.

V and J are TRBV29-1 and TRBJ1-2; the D is unclear. This CDR3 contains 12 residues. Germline CDR1 is SQVTM and CDR2 is ANQGSEA. V was cut by 6 bases and J by 8 bases, with 16 bases left in between. Here the CDR3 DNA reads TGCAGCGTGGCACAAGGCCACTCGGGCTACACCTTC. Translated, it gives CSVAQGHSGYTF.

The chain uses TRBV6-6 and TRBJ1-3; D perhaps matches TRBD1 (6 bases). Germline V lookup: CDR1 MNHNY, CDR2 SVGAGI (reference sequence). The CDR3 loop spans 15 amino acids. V lost 4 bases and J 1 base, leaving 11 bases between the germline ends. This CDR3 reads CASSSPTGSGNTIYF. CDR3 coding DNA: TGTGCCAGCAGTTCACCGACAGGTTCTGGAAACACCATATATTTT.

V gene TRBV7-3 combines with J gene TRBJ2-1; 10 nucleotides match TRBD1. There are 15 residues in the CDR3. From germline, CDR1 is SGHTA and CDR2 FQGTGA. V dropped 5 bases and J dropped 7; count of bases not matched to a gene: 8. CDR3 nucleotides: TGTGCCAGCAGCCCTGGACAGGGGGATAGAAATGAGCAGTTCTTC. This sequence encodes CASSPGQGDRNEQFF.

V is TRBV19 and J is TRBJ1-2, with D perhaps TRBD1 (5 bases). CDR3 length: 13 residues. V was cut by 3 bases and J by 4 bases, with 9 bases left in between. The V gene's germline CDR1 is LNHDA and CDR2 SQIVND (reference sequence). This CDR3 reads CASSMNGGYGYTF. The CDR3 nucleotides read TGTGCCAGTAGTATGAACGGGGGCTATGGCTACACCTTC.

The table lists this clone with a count of one. This chain joins TRBV5-1 and TRBJ1-6; a possible D gene is TRBD1 (6 bases). Trimming left V 0 bases short and J 1 base short, with 11 bases between. CDR1 is SGHRS, CDR2 YFSETQ, per germline. CDR3 length: 17 amino acids. CDR3 bases: TGCGCCAGCAGCTTGGTAAAGGGGGGGTCCTATAATTCACCCCTCCACTTT. Its translation is CASSLVKGGSYNSPLHF.

The genes are TRBV19 and TRBJ2-3; TRBD1 agrees at 10 bases. The germline gives CDR1 LNHDA, CDR2 SQIVND (reference sequence). The CDR3 is made up of 15 amino acids. The junction had 5 bases not matched to a gene; V was cut back by 2 bases and J by 6 bases. CDR3 sequence reads: CASSIRRGQGDTQYF. The DNA for the CDR3 is TGTGCCAGTAGTATAAGGAGGGGACAGGGGGATACGCAGTATTTT.

The rearrangement uses TRBV6-1 and TRBJ2-1, with 13 nucleotides matching TRBD2. CDR3 size: 15 residues. The germline gives CDR1 MNHNS, CDR2 SASEGT. The ends lost 6 bases at V and 13 bases at J; junction bases unmatched: 12. CDR3 protein: CASSRTGTSGTFQFF. CDR3 coding DNA: TGTGCCAGCAGCCGCACCGGGACTAGCGGGACCTTCCAGTTCTTC.

This sequence joins TRBV7-7 and TRBJ1-1; tentative D call: TRBD1 (5 bases). CDR1 is SSHAT and CDR2 is FNYEAQ in the germline V gene (reference sequence). The CDR3 consists of 15 residues. Trimming left V 5 bases short and J 5 bases short, with 18 bases between. CDR3 nucleotide sequence: TGTGCCAGCAGCCAGGGTCGCGCAGGAGGAACTGAAGCTTTCTTT. The encoded protein is CASSQGRAGGTEAFF.

A single count supports this clone. This chain joins TRBV20-1 and TRBJ2-5, with D possibly TRBD1 on 5 matching bases. The germline gives CDR1 DFQATT, CDR2 SNEGSKA (reference sequence). The V end lost 4 bases, the J end lost 2 bases, and 5 bases lay between the germline ends. The CDR3 length is 11 residues. The CDR3 loop reads CSAKGQETQYF. CDR3 DNA sequence: TGCAGTGCTAAGGGGCAAGAGACCCAGTACTTC.

The chain has TRBV30 and TRBJ2-3; 12 bases are shared with TRBD1. CDR3 size: 16 residues. Germline lookup yields CDR1 GTSNPN and CDR2 SVGIG (reference sequence). V trimming: 4 bases; J trimming: 6 bases; junction bases outside the gene matches: 11. The CDR3 DNA follows: TGTGCCTGGACTGACCGGGACAGGGGGCTATATGATACGCAGTATTTT. It yields the protein CAWTDRDRGLYDTQYF.